One sample yielded the 26 T cell receptor beta chains listed below, sequenced in a study of cytotoxic CD8 clonotypes in ibrutinib-treated CLL (dated by TCRdb to the early 2020s). The receptor library was made with the immunoSEQ multiplex PCR assay. This is the immuneACCESS table as TCRdb keeps it, with only in-frame sequences that have V and J called. A part of the clones is gone; compared with another copy, unresolved V genes explain less than half, and the rest is unexplained. The sample data list 300,000 to 350,000 clones, and roughly 80% of these were observed just once. The ten most abundant clones make up over 5% of the sample. Sequenced material: PBMCs, taken before ibrutinib treatment. The origin of the receptors is a human donor with chronic lymphocytic leukemia.

The rearrangement uses TRBV6-1 and TRBJ1-5; 8 bases match TRBD1. V lost 0 bases, J lost 5 bases, and 6 bases stayed unmatched. CDR1 MNHNS and CDR2 SASEGT come from the germline V gene. The CDR3 covers 16 residues. The CDR3 DNA sequence: TGTGCCAGCAGTGAAGCGTCCAGGGGGCACTATCAGCCCCAGCATTTT. Amino acids: CASSEASRGHYQPQHF.

The V call is TRBV13, the J call TRBJ2-7; 11 bases line up with TRBD1. With 6 bases clipped from V and 1 base from J, the junction kept 2 bases outside the gene matches. Germline V gene sequence: CDR1 PRHDT, CDR2 FYEKMQ (reference sequence). CDR3 length: 14 amino acids. CDR3 sequence: CASSRDRGSYEQYF. The CDR3 nucleotides read TGTGCCAGCAGTCGGGACAGGGGGTCCTACGAGCAGTACTTC.

This clone showed up just once. The chain couples TRBV30 to TRBJ2-1; possible D gene TRBD2, 5 bases. Trimming shortened V by 5 bases and J by 6 bases, and 14 bases separated the two germline ends. CDR1 GTSNPN and CDR2 SVGIG come from the germline V gene (reference sequence). The CDR3 contains 13 residues. CDR3 nucleotides: TGTGCCTGGGCCGGGATGTTAGTCAATGAGCAGTTCTTC. It is translated as CAWAGMLVNEQFF.

This clone was found a few times. The CDR3 loop is CASDPPDRFFGYTF. The CDR3 DNA reads TGTGCCAGCGATCCCCCGGACAGGTTTTTTGGCTACACCTTC. V and J are TRBV2 and TRBJ1-2; 7 nucleotides align to TRBD1. The CDR3 runs to 14 residues. Trimming cost V 8 bases and J 7 bases; bases outside gene matches: 13. CDR1 is SNHLY, CDR2 FYNNEI, per germline.

This chain connects TRBV7-2 to TRBJ2-7; D may correspond to TRBD1 or TRBD2 (6 bases each). The CDR3 sequence is 15 residues long. Germline CDR1 reads SGHTA; CDR2 reads FQGNSA. The V end was cut by 4 bases, the J end by 2 bases, with 15 bases between. The CDR3 sequence is CASSWQGTGAYEQYF. CDR3 coding DNA: TGTGCCAGCAGCTGGCAGGGGACTGGGGCCTACGAGCAGTACTTC. The full variable domain, with the rest looked up from reference TRBV7-2 and TRBJ2-7, is GAGVSQSPSNKVTEKGKDVELRCDPISGHTALYWYRQSLGQGLEFLIYFQGNSAPDKSGLPSDRFSAERTGGSVSTLTIQRTQQEDSAVYLCASSWQGTGAYEQYFGPGTRLTVT.

The chain links TRBV7-9 to TRBJ2-7; 9 positions match TRBD2. CDR3 length: 15 residues. From germline, CDR1 is SEHNR and CDR2 FQNEAQ (reference sequence). After removal of 5 bases from V and 1 base from J, the junction contained 6 bases not matched to a gene. This CDR3 reads CASSAGGGISYEQYF. DNA for the CDR3: TGTGCCAGCAGCGCGGGAGGGGGTATTTCCTACGAGCAGTACTTC.

V is TRBV10-1 and J is TRBJ1-1; TRBD1 matches 8 bases. V trimming: 2 bases; J trimming: 9 bases; junction bases outside the gene matches: 2. CDR1 is WNHNN and CDR2 is SYGVQD in the germline V gene (reference sequence). CDR3 length: 12 amino acids. CDR3 loop: CASSEGQGKAFF. CDR3 nucleotides: TGCGCCAGCAGTGAGGGACAGGGAAAAGCTTTCTTT.

This sequence joins TRBV6-5 and TRBJ2-7, with D tentatively TRBD2 (5 bases). Germline CDR1 is MNHEY and CDR2 is SVGAGI. This CDR3 is built from 14 residues. The V and J ends lost 2 bases and 3 bases respectively, with 11 bases between them. CDR3 sequence reads: CASSYGGAGYEQYF. The CDR3 DNA follows: TGTGCCAGCAGTTACGGAGGAGCCGGCTACGAGCAGTACTTC.

This rearrangement joins TRBV11-1 to TRBJ2-3; D may be TRBD2 (6 bases). The germline V gene encodes CDR1 SGHAT and CDR2 FQDESV (reference sequence). The ends were cut back, 1 base at V and 7 bases at J, with 15 bases in the middle. The CDR3 spans 15 residues. CDR3 coding DNA: TGTGCCAGCAGCTTAGACCCGGGAGATTGGAATACGCAGTATTTT. Protein: CASSLDPGDWNTQYF.

The V gene is TRBV2, the J gene TRBJ1-2, with D unresolved. Germline loops: CDR1 SNHLY, CDR2 FYNNEI. Trimming left V 6 bases short and J 5 bases short, with 16 bases between. This CDR3 region has 14 residues. The CDR3 DNA is TGTGCCAGCAGCATAAATCAGGCTCGGTATGGCTACACCTTC. Its translation is CASSINQARYGYTF.

The chain links TRBV7-3 to TRBJ2-7; 10 bases fit TRBD1. This CDR3 is 16 amino acids long. Germline loops: CDR1 SGHTA, CDR2 FQGTGA. V gave up 2 bases and J gave up 5 bases; unmatched junction bases: 9. The CDR3: CASSLGGQGGLDEQYF. The CDR3, as DNA: TGTGCCAGCAGCTTAGGAGGACAGGGGGGTTTGGACGAGCAGTACTTC. The variable domain in full, completed from reference TRBV7-3 and TRBJ2-7, reads GAGVSQTPSNKVTEKGKYVELRCDPISGHTALYWYRQSLGQGPEFLIYFQGTGAADDSGLPNDRFFAVRPEGSVSTLKIQRTERGDSAVYLCASSLGGQGGLDEQYFGPGTRLTVT.

The chain links TRBV5-4 to TRBJ2-1, with 14 nucleotides matching TRBD2. J gave up 7 bases and V 4 bases, and 7 bases lay outside the gene matches. Germline V gene data show CDR1 as SGHNT and CDR2 as YYREEE (reference sequence). The length of the CDR3 is 16 residues. The CDR3 sequence is CASSPGTSGSRNEQFF. DNA of the CDR3: TGTGCCAGCAGCCCCGGGACTAGCGGGAGTCGAAATGAGCAGTTCTTC.

This chain links TRBV4-3 with TRBJ2-3; maybe TRBD2 (5 bases). The CDR3 has 18 residues. The V gene lost 0 bases and the J gene lost 3 bases, with 19 bases spanning the gap. CDR1 and CDR2 from the germline V gene are LGHNA and YSLEER. CDR3 DNA: TGCGCCAGCAGCCAAGATATCCTTCAGAGACTAAAAACAGATACGCAGTATTTT. Translating it yields CASSQDILQRLKTDTQYF.

The rearrangement uses TRBV11-2 and TRBJ1-1; possible D gene TRBD1, 5 bases. V lost 5 bases and J 5 bases, leaving 15 bases between the germline ends. The CDR3 consists of 14 residues. Germline CDR1 reads SGHAT; CDR2 reads FQNNGV. CDR3 sequence: CASSALPRGTEAFF. As DNA, the CDR3 is TGTGCCAGCAGCGCCCTACCTCGGGGGACTGAAGCTTTCTTT.

The V and J genes are TRBV30 and TRBJ2-1; 13 bases match TRBD2. V shed 4 bases and J 9 bases; nucleotides not matched to a gene: 3. Per the germline V gene, CDR1 is GTSNPN and CDR2 is SVGIG (reference sequence). The length of the CDR3 is 13 residues. CDR3 nucleotides: TGTGCCTGGACCGGGACTAGCGGGATTGAGCAGTTCTTC. Amino acids: CAWTGTSGIEQFF.

This rearrangement joins TRBV5-4 to TRBJ1-1; D unclear. The germline CDR1 and CDR2 sequences are SGHNT and YYREEE (reference sequence). V gave up 2 bases and J gave up 14 bases, with 16 bases separating them. The CDR3 is 12 amino acids. CDR3 sequence reads: CASSFDGPHLFF. CDR3 DNA: TGTGCCAGCAGCTTTGACGGACCTCATCTGTTCTTT.

The V gene is TRBV2, the J gene TRBJ1-3; D is unclear. The CDR3 contains 13 residues. Germline V gene sequence: CDR1 SNHLY, CDR2 FYNNEI. Trimming left V 2 bases short and J 4 bases short, with 6 bases between. The CDR3 here is CASSELSGNTIYF. The CDR3 nucleotides read TGTGCCAGCAGTGAACTGTCCGGAAACACCATATATTTT.

J is TRBJ2-7 and V is TRBV9; TRBD1 or TRBD2 may be the D gene (6 bases each). The CDR3 has 15 amino acids. The V end lost 4 bases, the J end lost 2 bases, and 16 bases lay between the germline ends. From germline, CDR1 is SGDLS and CDR2 YYNGEE. CDR3 protein: CASSPGAGHPYEQYF. CDR3 bases: TGTGCCAGCAGCCCGGGGGCGGGACACCCCTACGAGCAGTACTTC. The full variable domain, its missing parts supplied by reference TRBV9 and TRBJ2-7, is DSGVTQTPKHLITATGQRVTLRCSPRSGDLSVYWYQQSLDQGLQFLIQYYNGEERAKGNILERFSAQQFPDLHSELNLSSLELGDSALYFCASSPGAGHPYEQYFGPGTRLTVT.

This rearrangement joins TRBV30 to TRBJ1-2; D unclear. Germline CDR1 is GTSNPN and CDR2 is SVGIG (reference sequence). V was shortened by 5 bases and J by 1 base, with 8 bases between the two germline ends. The CDR3 sequence is 12 residues long. CDR3 amino acids: CAWAPFNYGYTF. The CDR3 DNA is TGTGCCTGGGCACCTTTTAACTATGGCTACACCTTC.

The gene calls are TRBV7-3 and TRBJ2-3, with D unclear. V dropped 5 bases and J dropped 1 base, with 13 bases sitting between them. Germline assignment: CDR1 SGHTA and CDR2 FQGTGA. This CDR3 comprises 15 residues. The CDR3 protein is CASSLRLSGTDTQYF. The CDR3 coding sequence is TGTGCCAGCAGCCTCCGACTGAGCGGCACAGATACGCAGTATTTT.

V gene TRBV10-3 combines with J gene TRBJ1-1; no definite D call. Germline values: CDR1 ENHRY, CDR2 SYGVKD. V shed 7 bases and J shed 1 base, with 25 bases lying between them. CDR3 size: 18 residues. The CDR3 coding sequence is TGTGCCATCAAGGATCGGGAGCGCGACAACTACGGGAACACTGAAGCTTTCTTT. Amino acid sequence: CAIKDRERDNYGNTEAFF.

This chain connects TRBV7-6 to TRBJ1-1; D might be TRBD1 (6 bases). The germline V gene has CDR1 SGHVS and CDR2 FNYEAQ. V dropped 4 bases and J dropped 1 base, with 13 bases sitting between them. CDR3 length: 15 amino acids. The CDR3 DNA sequence: TGTGCCAGCAGCTCACAGGGACTCCAGAACACTGAAGCTTTCTTT. This translates into CASSSQGLQNTEAFF.

The genes are TRBV6-5 and TRBJ2-4; a weak D match, TRBD1 (5 bases). Germline V lookup: CDR1 MNHEY, CDR2 SVGAGI. The V gene lost 6 bases and the J gene lost 8 bases, with 14 bases spanning the gap. The CDR3 totals 13 residues. CDR3 coding DNA: TGTGCCAGCAGCTCGACAGCAGGCTACATTCAGTACTTC. Translation: CASSSTAGYIQYF.

The chain links TRBV9 to TRBJ1-1; maybe TRBD1 (6 bases). Per germline, CDR1 SGDLS and CDR2 YYNGEE. Trimming removed 0 bases from V and 2 bases from J, with 23 bases in between. CDR3 length: 19 amino acids. The CDR3 sequence is CASSVVGAGGADFNTEAFF. CDR3 bases: TGTGCCAGCAGCGTAGTGGGTGCCGGGGGGGCTGATTTCAACACTGAAGCTTTCTTT. Full variable domain (remainder filled in from reference TRBV9 and TRBJ1-1): DSGVTQTPKHLITATGQRVTLRCSPRSGDLSVYWYQQSLDQGLQFLIQYYNGEERAKGNILERFSAQQFPDLHSELNLSSLELGDSALYFCASSVVGAGGADFNTEAFFGQGTRLTVV.

With respect to this clone: The same CDR3 can be traced to other DNA sequences in this sample. The rearrangement uses TRBV6-5 and TRBJ2-5, with D hard to call. Germline-derived CDR1 and CDR2 are MNHEY and SVGAGI. The CDR3 loop spans 11 amino acids. Trimming removed 2 bases from V and 4 bases from J, with 2 bases in between. The CDR3 DNA follows: TGTGCCAGCAGTTACGGAGAGACCCAGTACTTC. Its protein is CASSYGETQYF.

Of note for this clone: Within the sample, other DNA sequences also encode this same CDR3. The chain carries TRBV6-5 and TRBJ2-4; D not certain. V was clipped by 5 bases and J by 0 bases, with 8 bases between them. CDR1 and CDR2 (germline): MNHEY, SVGAGI. The CDR3 loop spans 14 amino acids. The chain's CDR3 is CASSPTLAKNIQYF. The CDR3 region has the DNA TGTGCCAGCAGTCCGACGCTAGCCAAAAACATTCAGTACTTC.